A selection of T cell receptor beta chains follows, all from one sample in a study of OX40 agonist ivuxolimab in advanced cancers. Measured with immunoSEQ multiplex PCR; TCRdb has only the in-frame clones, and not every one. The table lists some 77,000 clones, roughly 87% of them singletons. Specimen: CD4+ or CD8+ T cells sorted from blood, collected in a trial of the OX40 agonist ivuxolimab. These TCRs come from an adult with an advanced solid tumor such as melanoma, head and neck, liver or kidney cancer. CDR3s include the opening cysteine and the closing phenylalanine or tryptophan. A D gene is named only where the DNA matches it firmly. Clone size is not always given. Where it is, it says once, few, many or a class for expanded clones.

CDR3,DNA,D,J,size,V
CASSLYYFRVRRESYEQYF,TGTGCCAGCAGTTTATATTACTTTCGGGTAAGGAGAGAGTCCTACGAGCAGTACTTC,-,TRBJ2-7,-,TRBV28
CASSQDVGRLNTEAFF,TGCGCCAGCAGCCAAGATGTTGGACGTCTGAACACTGAAGCTTTCTTT,-,TRBJ1-1,-,TRBV4-3
CASSLFRGNEQFF,TGTGCCAGCAGTTTATTTAGGGGAAATGAGCAGTTCTTC,-,TRBJ2-1,-,TRBV27
CASSLAGQINEKLFF,TGCGCCAGCAGCTTGGCCGGACAGATAAATGAAAAACTGTTTTTT,-,TRBJ1-4,-,TRBV5-1
CASSRQAGSYEQYF,TGTGCCAGCAGCCGTCAGGCAGGATCATACGAGCAGTACTTC,-,TRBJ2-7,-,TRBV5-6
CASSPRGVGEAFF,TGTGCCAGCAGCCCTCGAGGGGTCGGTGAAGCTTTCTTT,-,TRBJ1-1,-,TRBV7-2
CAISEPAGLAGVDTQYF,TGTGCCATCAGTGAGCCGGCGGGACTAGCGGGAGTGGATACGCAGTATTTT,TRBD2,TRBJ2-3,once,TRBV10-3
CASSLGTGPNSPLHF,TGTGCCAGCAGCTTAGGGACAGGGCCCAATTCACCCCTCCACTTT,TRBD1,TRBJ1-6,-,TRBV11-2
CASSHPRAGMGQPQHF,TGTGCCAGCAGCCATCCAAGGGCCGGGATGGGTCAGCCCCAGCATTTT,-,TRBJ1-5,-,TRBV14
CASSIGSRSREPQHF,TGTGCCAGTAGTATAGGGTCAAGGTCCCGGGAGCCCCAGCATTTT,-,TRBJ1-5,-,TRBV19
CASSVQGTGASNEQFF,TGTGCCAGCAGCGTCCAAGGGACAGGGGCATCCAATGAGCAGTTCTTC,TRBD1,TRBJ2-1,once,TRBV9
CSVDGDRYYGYTF,TGCAGCGTTGACGGGGACAGATACTATGGCTACACCTTC,TRBD1,TRBJ1-2,-,TRBV29-1
CAISALGQGGNEQFF,TGTGCCATCAGCGCATTGGGACAGGGGGGCAATGAGCAGTTCTTC,TRBD1,TRBJ2-1,-,TRBV10-3
CASSPRWGLSARNTEAFF,TGCGCCAGCAGCCCCCGTTGGGGCCTGAGTGCGAGGAACACTGAAGCTTTCTTT,-,TRBJ1-1,-,TRBV5-1
CASSPREGPGANVLTF,TGCGCCAGCAGCCCAAGGGAGGGCCCTGGGGCCAACGTCCTGACTTTC,TRBD2,TRBJ2-6,-,TRBV5-1
CASSLIPQGGRETQYF,TGCGCCAGCAGCTTGATCCCCCAGGGAGGAAGGGAGACCCAGTACTTC,-,TRBJ2-5,once,TRBV5-1
CASSSVRGELFF,TGTGCCAGCAGCTCCGTACGGGGGGAGCTGTTTTTT,-,TRBJ2-2,-,TRBV5-4
CASIPNGRTNEQYF,TGTGCCAGCATCCCGAACGGGAGGACCAACGAGCAGTACTTC,TRBD2,TRBJ2-7,-,TRBV28
CASRPALNTEAFF,TGTGCCAGCAGACCCGCTTTGAACACTGAAGCTTTCTTT,-,TRBJ1-1,-,TRBV25-1
CASSPGLAGGSQYF,TGCGCCAGCAGCCCGGGACTAGCGGGGGGTTCGCAGTATTTT,TRBD2,TRBJ2-3,-,TRBV5-1
CASSAGGLAGHEQFF,TGTGCCAGCAGCGCCGGCGGACTAGCGGGGCATGAGCAGTTCTTC,TRBD2,TRBJ2-1,-,TRBV9
CASSPIKTGGVETQYF,TGCGCCAGCAGCCCGATCAAGACAGGGGGCGTAGAGACCCAGTACTTC,TRBD1,TRBJ2-5,-,TRBV5-1
CASSLPQLVGYGYTF,TGTGCCAGCAGCTTACCCCAGTTAGTTGGCTATGGCTACACCTTC,-,TRBJ1-2,-,TRBV7-9
CATATGSYEQYF,TGTGCCACCGCGACAGGGTCCTACGAGCAGTACTTC,TRBD1,TRBJ2-7,-,TRBV19
CAWSTGSYGCTF,TGTGCCTGGAGTACAGGGAGCTATGGCTGCACCTTC,-,TRBJ1-2,-,TRBV30
CASGLRRGDNEKLFF,TGTGCTAGTGGTCTACGTCGGGGGGATAATGAAAAACTGTTTTTT,-,TRBJ1-4,-,TRBV12-5
CASWGRRTDTQYF,TGTGCCAGCTGGGGGCGCAGGACAGATACGCAGTATTTT,-,TRBJ2-3,-,TRBV2
CASSLRQGNVVEQYF,TGTGCCAGCAGCCTTAGACAGGGCAATGTTGTCGAGCAGTACTTC,TRBD1,TRBJ2-7,-,TRBV28
CATGNLNSPLHF,TGTGCCACTGGAAACTTAAATTCACCCCTCCACTTT,-,TRBJ1-6,-,TRBV28
CASRMDSRGLETQYF,TGTGCCAGCAGAATGGACAGTAGGGGGTTGGAGACCCAGTACTTC,-,TRBJ2-5,-,TRBV5-4
CASSLAVSNTEAFF,TGCGCCAGCAGCTTGGCGGTCTCGAACACTGAAGCTTTCTTT,-,TRBJ1-1,-,TRBV5-1
CASRKRTGTNEKLFF,TGTGCCAGCAGAAAACGGACAGGGACTAATGAAAAACTGTTTTTT,TRBD1,TRBJ1-4,-,TRBV28
CASSSGMVYEQYF,TGCGCCAGCAGCTCAGGAATGGTCTACGAGCAGTACTTC,-,TRBJ2-7,-,TRBV5-1
CASWSGRDEQYF,TGTGCCAGCTGGTCGGGCCGGGACGAGCAGTACTTC,-,TRBJ2-7,-,TRBV28
CASKLGSDQPQHF,TGTGCCAGCAAGTTGGGTTCGGACCAGCCCCAGCATTTT,-,TRBJ1-5,once,TRBV2
CASTPRRGLTGELFF,TGTGCCAGCACACCAAGGAGGGGCCTCACCGGGGAGCTGTTTTTT,-,TRBJ2-2,-,TRBV6-1
CGSQISDSHKVGPQSRANVLTF,TGTGGCAGTCAAATAAGTGATAGCCACAAAGTCGGGCCACAAAGTCGGGCCAACGTCCTGACTTTC,-,TRBJ2-6,-,TRBV8-2
CASSSGLAGAPSEQYF,TGTGCCAGCAGCTCGGGACTAGCGGGAGCCCCCAGCGAGCAGTACTTC,TRBD2,TRBJ2-7,-,TRBV7-9
CSDFPNTEAFF,TGCAGTGATTTTCCGAACACTGAAGCTTTCTTT,-,TRBJ1-1,-,TRBV20-1
CASSEATGPHYGYTF,TGTGCCAGCAGTGAAGCCACAGGCCCGCACTATGGCTACACCTTC,-,TRBJ1-2,-,TRBV6-1
CASSQVPGYNYEQYF,TGCGCCAGCAGCCAAGTTCCTGGCTACAACTACGAGCAGTACTTC,-,TRBJ2-7,-,TRBV4-1
CASSVRTANYGYTF,TGTGCCAGCAGTGTCAGGACAGCTAACTATGGCTACACCTTC,-,TRBJ1-2,-,TRBV2
CARVRGGEKLFF,TGTGCCAGAGTTAGGGGTGGTGAAAAACTGTTTTTT,-,TRBJ1-4,-,TRBV2
CASSSVTGHYGYTF,TGTGCCAGCAGTTCGGTGACAGGCCACTATGGCTACACCTTC,-,TRBJ1-2,-,TRBV28
CASSNRKETQYF,TGTGCCAGTAGCAACAGAAAGGAGACCCAGTACTTC,-,TRBJ2-5,-,TRBV19
CASSDSPYSNQPQHF,TGTGCCAGTAGTGACAGCCCCTATAGCAATCAGCCCCAGCATTTT,-,TRBJ1-5,-,TRBV19
CSVETGGETQYF,TGCAGCGTCGAGACAGGGGGAGAGACCCAGTACTTC,TRBD1,TRBJ2-5,-,TRBV29-1
CASSFVVAGGYEQYF,TGTGCCAGCAGCTTCGTCGTAGCGGGAGGGTACGAGCAGTACTTC,TRBD2,TRBJ2-7,-,TRBV5-6
CASSPFGRGPLDYGYTF,TGTGCCAGCAGCCCATTCGGGCGGGGGCCCCTGGACTATGGCTACACCTTC,-,TRBJ1-2,-,TRBV7-9
CATSNSGGRSYNEQFF,TGCGCCACCTCGAACAGCGGGGGGCGCTCCTACAATGAGCAGTTCTTC,TRBD2,TRBJ2-1,once,TRBV19
CASSLGGLARIGEQYF,TGCGCCAGCAGCTTGGGTGGGTTAGCTAGGATAGGCGAGCAGTACTTC,-,TRBJ2-7,-,TRBV5-1
CASSLGYSNQPQHF,TGTGCCAGCAGCTTAGGTTATAGCAATCAGCCCCAGCATTTT,-,TRBJ1-5,-,TRBV7-9
CASSPTGGSYEQYF,TGTGCCAGCAGCCCCACAGGGGGTTCCTACGAGCAGTACTTC,TRBD1,TRBJ2-7,-,TRBV7-2
CASSGDRRHNGEQFF,TGTGCCAGCAGTGGCGACAGGCGACACAATGGGGAGCAGTTCTTC,-,TRBJ2-1,-,TRBV6-5
CAIGAGSGSIDTGELFF,TGTGCCATAGGGGCGGGTAGCGGGAGTATAGACACCGGGGAGCTGTTTTTT,TRBD2,TRBJ2-2,medium-sized,TRBV19
CASSPDRTGYQETQYF,TGTGCCAGCAGTCCCGACCGGACAGGCTACCAAGAGACCCAGTACTTC,TRBD1,TRBJ2-5,-,TRBV28
CASSRDPSQETQYF,TGTGCCAGCAGCCGGGACCCCTCGCAAGAGACCCAGTACTTC,-,TRBJ2-5,-,TRBV7-2
CAISGTGEGNQPQHF,TGTGCCATCAGTGGGACAGGGGAGGGCAATCAGCCCCAGCATTTT,TRBD1,TRBJ1-5,-,TRBV10-3
CASSVGGAYNEQFF,TGTGCCAGCAGTGTGGGGGGGGCCTACAATGAGCAGTTCTTC,TRBD2,TRBJ2-1,-,TRBV2